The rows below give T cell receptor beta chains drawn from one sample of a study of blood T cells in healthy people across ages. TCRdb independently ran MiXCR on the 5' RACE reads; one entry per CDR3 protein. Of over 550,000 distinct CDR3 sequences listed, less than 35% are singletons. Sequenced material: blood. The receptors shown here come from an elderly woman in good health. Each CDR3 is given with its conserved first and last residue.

CASSPGTSGGRYNEQFF,TRBV5-1,17
CASSSPPGTSGPTDTQYF,TRBV19,18
CASSQGNGADGYTF,TRBV4-2,14
CASSPWVSKRQEGYTF,TRBV28,16
CASSLDFGAAYNIQYF,TRBV5-1,16
CSVDGGGYGYTF,TRBV29-1,12
CASSQERLAGAHGFF,TRBV3-1,15
CSVYRPGGYYGYTF,TRBV29-1,14
CASSHLQGGKEKLFF,TRBV6-5,15
CASRLWDSSQETQYF,TRBV7-6,15
CASSESGPGANVLTF,TRBV25-1,15
CAIKGELADQEIQYF,TRBV10-3,15
CASSYASNQSQHF,TRBV6-2/TRBV6-3,13
CASTNAIRDTQYF,TRBV6-2/TRBV6-3,13
CASSLNPRWLASGEYNEQYF,TRBV27,20
CASGTGGIDEQYF,TRBV2,13
CASSRTSGGTYNEQFF,TRBV6-5,16
CSASTSGAYNEQFF,TRBV20-1,14
CASSRDAGTGELFF,TRBV5-1,14
CASSSTYDNYGYTF,TRBV5-1,14
CASSLISTGTGELFF,TRBV5-1,15
CASTLADTQYF,TRBV6-1,11
CASSSLNRGVGGSPLHF,TRBV27,17
CASSVDNGYGYTF,TRBV9,13
CASSYSAGFSGNTIYF,TRBV6-2/TRBV6-3,16
CASSLQAGRGNTIYF,TRBV6-6,15